Presented here are 25 T cell receptor beta chains from one specimen sequenced in a study of type 1 regulatory T cells. TCRdb used MiXCR to reprocess the reads, holding one entry per CDR3 protein. In the table there are about 18,000 distinct CDR3 sequences, roughly a tenth of which are singletons. The sequenced sample consisted of CD4+ T cells, either the whole sample or a sorted fraction (not recorded which). The receptors come from a human donor in good health.

This clonotype was observed many times. This chain joins TRBV24-1 and TRBJ2-1; 9 nucleotides line up with TRBD1. The V segment lost 4 bases and the J segment 4 bases; nucleotides outside the gene matches: 7. Germline CDR1 reads KGHDR; CDR2 reads SFDVKD. CDR3 length: 16 residues. In nucleotides, the CDR3 is TGTGCCACCAGTGACACCGGGACAGGGATATACAATGAGCAGTTCTTC. It translates to CATSDTGTGIYNEQFF.

This clonotype was observed many times. V is TRBV5-5 and J is TRBJ1-5, with TRBD1 matching over 8 bases. Trimming cost V 3 bases and J 4 bases; bases outside gene matches: 12. Germline CDR1 is SGHKS and CDR2 is YYEKEE (reference sequence). The CDR3 covers 17 residues. The CDR3 DNA is TGTGCCAGCAGCTCTGACGTACAGGGGGGCATTAATCAGCCCCAGCATTTT. Its protein is CASSSDVQGGINQPQHF.

At least ten counts were recorded for this clonotype. The chain joins TRBV5-1 to TRBJ2-7; D may be TRBD1 or TRBD2 (5 bases each). V was pared by 1 base and J by 0 bases, with 8 bases between. The length of the CDR3 is 14 residues. The V gene's germline CDR1 is SGHRS and CDR2 YFSETQ. This CDR3 is CASSLHGTSYEQYF. In DNA form, the CDR3 reads TGCGCCAGCAGCTTGCACGGGACCTCCTACGAGCAGTACTTC. Together with reference TRBV5-1 and TRBJ2-7, the CDR3 gives the full variable domain: KAGVTQTPRYLIKTRGQQVTLSCSPISGHRSVSWYQQTPGQGLQFLFEYFSETQRNKGNFPGRFSGRQFSNSRSEMNVSTLELGDSALYLCASSLHGTSYEQYFGPGTRLTVT.

This clonotype was seen at least ten times. This chain uses TRBV29-1 with TRBJ2-1, with D tentatively TRBD1 (5 bases). Trimming removed 1 base from V and 3 bases from J, with 10 bases in between. Germline lookup yields CDR1 SQVTM and CDR2 ANQGSEA. The CDR3 is made up of 14 amino acids. In DNA, the CDR3 is TGCAGCGTTGAAGGGCTCGGACACTACAATGAGCAGTTCTTC. Translation: CSVEGLGHYNEQFF.

This clonotype was counted between two and nine times. V is TRBV5-1 and J is TRBJ2-1; the D gene is possibly TRBD2 (6 bases). CDR1 and CDR2 from the germline V gene are SGHRS and YFSETQ. The CDR3 spans 16 residues. Trimming took off 3 bases at V and 4 bases at J, with 17 bases between the two ends. The CDR3 DNA reads TGCGCCAGCAGCTCCTCCGTTGGCGGGACTTACAATGAGCAGTTCTTC. Translation: CASSSSVGGTYNEQFF.

This clonotype came up many times. The V gene is TRBV20-1, the J gene TRBJ2-2, with 9 bases identical to TRBD2. With 3 bases clipped from V and 3 bases from J, the junction kept 8 bases outside the gene matches. This CDR3 spans 16 amino acids. Germline CDR1 reads DFQATT; CDR2 reads SNEGSKA (reference sequence). The CDR3 protein is CSASRSGRVYTGELFF. CDR3 nucleotide sequence: TGCAGTGCTAGTCGTAGCGGGAGAGTGTACACCGGGGAGCTGTTTTTT.

This clonotype has ten or more counts. The rearrangement joins TRBV20-1 to TRBJ2-3; D is possibly TRBD2 (5 bases). The CDR3 spans 13 residues. The V end was cut by 5 bases, the J end by 1 base, with 10 bases between. Germline CDR1 reads DFQATT; CDR2 reads SNEGSKA (reference sequence). CDR3 nucleotides: TGCAGTGCTTACAGCGGCCGCACAGATACGCAGTATTTT. It yields the protein CSAYSGRTDTQYF.

This chain joins TRBV20-1 and TRBJ2-3; no reliable D call. Trimming shortened V by 0 bases and J by 6 bases, and 13 bases separated the two germline ends. The CDR3 runs 14 residues. Germline lookup yields CDR1 DFQATT and CDR2 SNEGSKA (reference sequence). The CDR3 nucleotides are TGCAGTGCTAGAGATCAAGTGTATGCTGATACGCAGTATTTT. Translating it yields CSARDQVYADTQYF.

This clonotype has at least ten counts. The V gene is TRBV7-2, the J gene TRBJ2-1; TRBD1 aligns across 10 bases. Germline CDR1 and CDR2: SGHTA and FQGNSA. V shed 3 bases and J 4 bases; nucleotides not matched to a gene: 3. The CDR3 covers 15 residues. The CDR3 DNA is TGTGCCAGCAGCTTGTGGACAGGGGGTTACAATGAGCAGTTCTTC. This encodes CASSLWTGGYNEQFF.

At least ten counts were recorded for this clonotype. The rearrangement joins TRBV7-2 to TRBJ2-5; 9 bases map to TRBD1. The CDR3 is made up of 12 amino acids. The V gene's germline CDR1 is SGHTA and CDR2 FQGNSA. V lost 8 bases and J lost 5; bases outside the gene matches: 3. CDR3 sequence reads: CASGTGLETQYF. The CDR3 DNA reads TGTGCCAGCGGGACAGGGCTGGAGACCCAGTACTTC.

This clonotype was recorded many times. This sequence joins TRBV10-2 and TRBJ2-7; 15 nucleotides match TRBD2. Germline-derived CDR1 and CDR2 are WSHSY and SAAADI. The trim removed 7 bases at V and 4 bases at J, leaving 2 bases unmatched. This CDR3 has 14 amino acids. CDR3 sequence: CASTGLAGGYEQYF. DNA for the CDR3: TGCGCCAGCACCGGACTAGCGGGAGGGTACGAGCAGTACTTC.

With regard to this clonotype: This may stem from a read error, because a much larger clone lies one nucleotide away. The J gene is TRBJ1-1, the V gene TRBV29-1, with D possibly matching TRBD1 (6 bases). CDR1 SQVTM and CDR2 ANQGSEA come from the germline V gene. V was clipped by 7 bases and J by 6 bases, with 18 bases between them. The CDR3 spans 13 residues. CDR3 sequence (DNA): TGCAGCGCTAAGGGGGGAGGAAAGGCTGAAGCTTTCTTT. The encoded protein is CSAKGGGKAEAFF.

This clonotype turned up a few times. V is TRBV7-3 and J is TRBJ2-1; D possibly corresponds to TRBD2 (6 bases). This CDR3 spans 15 amino acids. Deletions cut 5 bases from V and 4 bases from J, with 15 bases between. Germline V gives CDR1 SGHTA, CDR2 FQGTGA. For the CDR3, the DNA is TGTGCCAGCAGCGAAACGGGGGATCGATACAATGAGCAGTTCTTC. Protein product: CASSETGDRYNEQFF.

In this sample, this clonotype turned up many times. The V gene is TRBV29-1, the J gene TRBJ2-1; D ambiguous. Trimming removed 4 bases at V and 6 bases at J, with 10 bases between. This CDR3 is 12 amino acids long. The germline V gene encodes CDR1 SQVTM and CDR2 ANQGSEA. Written as DNA, the CDR3 is TGCAGCGTTGCACTACAGTTCAATGAGCAGTTCTTC. Protein sequence: CSVALQFNEQFF.

J is TRBJ2-2 and V is TRBV15; TRBD1 or TRBD2 may be the D gene (6 bases each). V shed 3 bases and J shed 5 bases, with 13 bases lying between them. This CDR3 spans 15 amino acids. CDR1 and CDR2 (germline): LNHNV, YYDKDF (reference sequence). CDR3 sequence reads: CATSSQRGGTGELFF. As DNA, the CDR3 is TGTGCCACCAGCAGCCAGAGAGGGGGGACCGGGGAGCTGTTTTTT.

In this sample, this clonotype is medium-sized. The chain joins TRBV6-5 to TRBJ2-3, with a weak D call TRBD2 (6 bases). Trimming pared 8 bases from V and 6 bases from J, leaving 9 bases between. This CDR3 is 11 amino acids long. CDR1 and CDR2 (germline): MNHEY, SVGAGI. The CDR3 protein is CASRLADTQYF. CDR3 nucleotides: TGTGCCAGCCGGCTAGCGGATACGCAGTATTTT.

This clonotype was counted many times. This chain uses TRBV14 with TRBJ1-2, with 7 positions matching TRBD1. Trimming took 0 bases from V and 4 from J; bases not matched to a gene: 8. The CDR3 extends over 16 amino acids. CDR1 SGHDN and CDR2 FVKESK come from the germline V gene. The CDR3 here is CASSQDYWTGIYGYTF. CDR3 in DNA: TGTGCCAGCAGCCAAGATTACTGGACAGGAATCTATGGCTACACCTTC.

This clonotype was seen repeatedly, ten times or more. The chain joins TRBV13 to TRBJ2-2; no clear D gene. V lost 0 bases and J 2 bases, leaving 7 bases between the germline ends. This CDR3 spans 15 amino acids. Germline V gene sequence: CDR1 PRHDT, CDR2 FYEKMQ (reference sequence). The CDR3 region has the DNA TGTGCCAGCAGCTTAGGGACCTTAAACACCGGGGAGCTGTTTTTT. Protein sequence: CASSLGTLNTGELFF.

This clonotype was seen at least ten times. The gene calls are TRBV29-1 and TRBJ2-7; D unclear. From germline, CDR1 is SQVTM and CDR2 ANQGSEA. The CDR3 runs to 11 residues. Trimming removed 7 bases from V and 4 bases from J, with 11 bases in between. The CDR3 protein is CSARSLYEQYF. The CDR3 DNA follows: TGCAGCGCTAGATCACTTTACGAGCAGTACTTC.

This clonotype was detected only a few times. The junction departs from the called germline gene at one end, perhaps through a read error. Written as DNA, the CDR3 is TGTGCCAGCAGCTCTGGGGACTCCCCGAAGGGGTTC. It encodes CASSSGDSPKGF. The V gene is TRBV7-2, the J gene TRBJ2-5; the D gene is possibly TRBD2 (6 bases). The CDR3 is 12 amino acids. Germline V CDR1 and CDR2: SGHTA, FQGNSA.

Only a few counts were recorded for this clonotype. V and J are TRBV6-4 and TRBJ2-1, with a tentative D call TRBD2 (6 bases). There are 15 residues in the CDR3. Trimming left V 0 bases short and J 7 bases short, with 13 bases between. The germline gives CDR1 MRHNA, CDR2 SNTAGT. CDR3 sequence reads: CASSDSGTQKNEQFF. For the CDR3, the DNA is TGTGCCAGCAGTGACTCGGGGACTCAGAAAAATGAGCAGTTCTTC.

This clonotype showed up just a few times. The CDR3 region has the DNA TGCAGCGGAGAACACATACCGGGGCACACTGAAGCTTTCTTT. Amino acids: CSGEHIPGHTEAFF. V usage is TRBV29-1 and J usage is TRBJ1-1, with D maybe TRBD1 (5 bases). The germline gives CDR1 SQVTM, CDR2 ANQGSEA. The CDR3 spans 14 residues. The V and J ends lost 7 bases and 3 bases respectively, with 18 bases between them.

This clonotype was found a few times. The CDR3: CSARSGASYEQYF. Written as DNA, the CDR3 is TGCAGTGCTAGATCCGGGGCCTCCTACGAGCAGTACTTC. The J gene is TRBJ2-7, the V gene TRBV20-1, with D perhaps assigned TRBD1 or TRBD2 (5 bases each). Deletions cut 2 bases from V and 0 bases from J, with 8 bases between. The germline V gene encodes CDR1 DFQATT and CDR2 SNEGSKA (reference sequence). The CDR3 has 13 amino acids.

The chain combines TRBV20-1 with TRBJ2-1; 13 bases line up with TRBD2. The CDR3 extends over 16 amino acids. The ends lost 0 bases at V and 9 bases at J; junction bases unmatched: 8. CDR1 and CDR2 (germline): DFQATT, SNEGSKA (reference sequence). The CDR3 bases are TGCAGTGCTAGAGACCTGGGACTAGCGGGATCGGTTGAGCAGTTCTTC. Protein product: CSARDLGLAGSVEQFF.

About this clonotype itself: This clone may be a read error of a much larger clone one base away. This chain links TRBV20-1 with TRBJ1-5, with no clear D. In germline, CDR1 is DFQATT, CDR2 SNEGSKA (reference sequence). CDR3 length: 12 amino acids. The CDR3 sequence: CSTRAPNQPQHF. CDR3 in DNA: TGCAGTACTAGGGCACCTAATCAGCCCCAGCATTTT.